The sequence of this T cell receptor (beta chain) was determined in a study of T cell responses to AZD1222 COVID-19 vaccine. Study-level points and caveats: The breadth and depth of Spike-specific TCRs increased once two AZD1222 doses had been given. White British people made up most donors, females outnumbered males, and clonal diversity was possibly underestimated. Variant regions that are unmutated are reportedly the target of nearly half of spike-specific TCRs. Researchers took repertoire samples only after the peak T cell response had come.

The repertoire was sequenced with immunoSEQ multiplex PCR; TCRdb's copy has only in-frame clones and lacks some. The sample records some 150,000 clones, 85% to 95% being singletons. V lost 3 bases and J 4 bases, leaving 7 bases between the germline ends. CDR3 length: 13 amino acids. About this clone itself: Its antigen is still unknown.

The clonotype was recovered from an adult in good health. This chain connects TRBV12-3 or TRBV12-4 to TRBJ1-5; D is uncertain. The sample in question was peripheral blood, obtained on day 0 of AZD1222 vaccination. Here the CDR3 DNA reads TGTGCCAGCAGTTTTGTGGGTAATCAGCCCCAGCATTTT. Amino acid sequence: CASSFVGNQPQHF.